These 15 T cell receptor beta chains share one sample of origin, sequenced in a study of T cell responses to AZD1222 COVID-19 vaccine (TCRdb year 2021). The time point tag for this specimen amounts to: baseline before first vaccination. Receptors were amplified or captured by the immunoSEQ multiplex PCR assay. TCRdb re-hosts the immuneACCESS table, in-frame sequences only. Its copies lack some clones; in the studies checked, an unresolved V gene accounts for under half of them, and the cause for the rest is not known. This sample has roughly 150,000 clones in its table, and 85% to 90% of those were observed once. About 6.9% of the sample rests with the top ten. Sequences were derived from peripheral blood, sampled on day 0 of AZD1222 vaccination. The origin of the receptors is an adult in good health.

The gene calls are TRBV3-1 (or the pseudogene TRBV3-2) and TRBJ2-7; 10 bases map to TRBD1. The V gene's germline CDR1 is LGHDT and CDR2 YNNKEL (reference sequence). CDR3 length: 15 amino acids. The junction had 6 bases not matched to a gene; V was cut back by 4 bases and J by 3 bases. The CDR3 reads CASSLQTGGGYEQYF. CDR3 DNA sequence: TGTGCCAGCAGCCTCCAGACAGGGGGCGGCTACGAGCAGTACTTC.

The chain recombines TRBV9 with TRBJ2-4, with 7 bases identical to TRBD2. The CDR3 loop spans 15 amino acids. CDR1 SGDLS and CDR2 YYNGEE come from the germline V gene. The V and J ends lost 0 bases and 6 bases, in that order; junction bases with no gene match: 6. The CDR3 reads CASSVDLSGVNIQYF. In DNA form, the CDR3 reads TGTGCCAGCAGCGTAGATTTAAGCGGGGTAAACATTCAGTACTTC.

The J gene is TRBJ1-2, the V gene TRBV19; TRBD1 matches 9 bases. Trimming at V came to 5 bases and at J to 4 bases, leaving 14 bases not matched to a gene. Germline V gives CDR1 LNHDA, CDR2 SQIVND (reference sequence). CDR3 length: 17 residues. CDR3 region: CASSQAGQGLLVYGYTF. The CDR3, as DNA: TGTGCCAGTAGTCAAGCGGGACAGGGCCTCCTAGTCTATGGCTACACCTTC.

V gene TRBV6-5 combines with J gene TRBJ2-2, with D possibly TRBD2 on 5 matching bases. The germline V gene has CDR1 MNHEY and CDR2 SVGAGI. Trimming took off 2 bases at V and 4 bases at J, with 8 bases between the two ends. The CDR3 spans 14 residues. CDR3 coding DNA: TGTGCCAGCAGTTACGATAGCGCCACCGGGGAGCTGTTTTTT. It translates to CASSYDSATGELFF.

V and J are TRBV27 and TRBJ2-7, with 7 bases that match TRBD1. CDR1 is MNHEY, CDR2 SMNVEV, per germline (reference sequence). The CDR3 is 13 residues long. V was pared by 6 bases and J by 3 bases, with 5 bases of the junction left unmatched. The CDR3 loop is CASRLTGVYEQYF. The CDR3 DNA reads TGTGCCAGCAGACTTACAGGGGTCTACGAGCAGTACTTC.

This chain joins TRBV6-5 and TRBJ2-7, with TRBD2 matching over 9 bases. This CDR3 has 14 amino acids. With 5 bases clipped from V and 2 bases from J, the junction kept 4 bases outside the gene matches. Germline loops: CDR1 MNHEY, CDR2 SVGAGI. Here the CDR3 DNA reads TGTGCCAGCAGTAGCGGGGGGCTGGCCTACGAGCAGTACTTC. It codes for CASSSGGLAYEQYF.

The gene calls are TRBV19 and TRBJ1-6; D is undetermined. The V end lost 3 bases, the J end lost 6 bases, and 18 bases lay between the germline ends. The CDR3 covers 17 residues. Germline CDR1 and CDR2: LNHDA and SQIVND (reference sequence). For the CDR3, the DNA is TGTGCCAGTAGTATGATCAACGGGCGGTCCAGTAATTCACCCCTCCACTTT. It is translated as CASSMINGRSSNSPLHF.

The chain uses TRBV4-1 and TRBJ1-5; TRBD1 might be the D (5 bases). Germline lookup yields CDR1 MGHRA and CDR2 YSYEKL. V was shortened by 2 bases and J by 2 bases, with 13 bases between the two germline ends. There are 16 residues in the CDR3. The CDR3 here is CASSQLRTRGNQPQHF. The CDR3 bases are TGCGCCAGCAGCCAACTCCGGACACGCGGCAATCAGCCCCAGCATTTT.

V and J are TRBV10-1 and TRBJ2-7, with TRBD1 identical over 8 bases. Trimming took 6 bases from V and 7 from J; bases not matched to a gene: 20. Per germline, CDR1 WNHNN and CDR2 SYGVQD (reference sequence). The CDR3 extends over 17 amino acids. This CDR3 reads CASSARVRDRPPGEQYF. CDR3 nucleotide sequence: TGCGCCAGCAGCGCACGGGTCCGGGACAGGCCTCCGGGGGAGCAGTACTTC.

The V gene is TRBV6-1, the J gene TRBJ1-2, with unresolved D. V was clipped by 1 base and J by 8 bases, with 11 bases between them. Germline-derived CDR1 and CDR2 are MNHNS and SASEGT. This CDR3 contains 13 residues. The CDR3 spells CASSEGVRNGYTF. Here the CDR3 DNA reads TGTGCCAGCAGTGAAGGGGTGCGGAACGGCTACACCTTC.

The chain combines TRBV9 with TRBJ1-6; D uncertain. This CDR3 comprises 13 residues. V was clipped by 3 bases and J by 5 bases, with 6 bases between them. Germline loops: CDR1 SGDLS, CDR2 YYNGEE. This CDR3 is CASSGTDNSPLHF. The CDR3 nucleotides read TGTGCCAGCAGCGGTACAGATAATTCACCCCTCCACTTT.

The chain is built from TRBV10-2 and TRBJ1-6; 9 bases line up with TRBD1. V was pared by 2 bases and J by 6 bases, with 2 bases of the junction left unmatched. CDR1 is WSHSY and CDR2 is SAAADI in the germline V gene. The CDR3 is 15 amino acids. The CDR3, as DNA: TGCGCCAGCAGTGAGGTGACAGGGGGTAATTCACCCCTCCACTTT. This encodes CASSEVTGGNSPLHF.

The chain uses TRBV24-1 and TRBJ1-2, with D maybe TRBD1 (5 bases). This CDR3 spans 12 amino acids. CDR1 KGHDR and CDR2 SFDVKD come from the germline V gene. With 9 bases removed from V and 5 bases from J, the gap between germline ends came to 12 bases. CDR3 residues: CATSRGGYGYTF. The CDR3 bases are TGTGCCACCTCGCGGGGGGGGTATGGCTACACCTTC.

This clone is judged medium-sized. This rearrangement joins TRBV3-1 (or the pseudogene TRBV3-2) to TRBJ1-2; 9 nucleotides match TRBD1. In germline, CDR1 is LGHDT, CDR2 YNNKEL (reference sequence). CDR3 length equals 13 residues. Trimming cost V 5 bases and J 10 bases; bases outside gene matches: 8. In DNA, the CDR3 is TGTGCCAGCAGCTCACGAGGACAGGGGACCTACACCTTC. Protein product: CASSSRGQGTYTF.

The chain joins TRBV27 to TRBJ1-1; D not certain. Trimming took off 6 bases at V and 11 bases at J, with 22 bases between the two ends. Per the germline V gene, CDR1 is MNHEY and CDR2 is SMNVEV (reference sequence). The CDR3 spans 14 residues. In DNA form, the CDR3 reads TGTGCCAGCAGCCCCACGGCAGGTTTATTGACTGCTTTCTTT. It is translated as CASSPTAGLLTAFF.